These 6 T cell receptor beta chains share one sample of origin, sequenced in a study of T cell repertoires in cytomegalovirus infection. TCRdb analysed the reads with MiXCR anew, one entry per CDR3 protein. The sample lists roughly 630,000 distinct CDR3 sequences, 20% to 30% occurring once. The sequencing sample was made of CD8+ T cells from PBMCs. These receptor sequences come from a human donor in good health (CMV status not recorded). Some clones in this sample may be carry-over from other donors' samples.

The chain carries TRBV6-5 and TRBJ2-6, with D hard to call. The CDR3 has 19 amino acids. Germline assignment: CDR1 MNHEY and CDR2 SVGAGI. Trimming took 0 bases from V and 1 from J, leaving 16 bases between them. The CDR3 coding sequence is TGTGCCAGCAGTTACTCGTTAGGCTCCATGAGGTCTGGGGCCAACGTCCTGACTTTC. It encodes CASSYSLGSMRSGANVLTF.

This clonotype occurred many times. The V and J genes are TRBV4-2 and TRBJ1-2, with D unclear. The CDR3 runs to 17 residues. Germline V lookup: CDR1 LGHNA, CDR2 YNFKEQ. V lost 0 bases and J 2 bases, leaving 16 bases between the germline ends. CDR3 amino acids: CASSQDSLTLINYGYTF. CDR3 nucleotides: TGTGCCAGCAGCCAAGATTCCCTGACCCTGATAAACTATGGCTACACCTTC.

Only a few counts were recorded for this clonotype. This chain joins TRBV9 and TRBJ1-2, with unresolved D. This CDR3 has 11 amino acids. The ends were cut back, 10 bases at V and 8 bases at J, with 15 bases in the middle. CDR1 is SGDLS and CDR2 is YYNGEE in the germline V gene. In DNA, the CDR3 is TGTGCCTCCAAGCGCCGGGGAGGCTACACCTTC. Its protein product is CASKRRGGYTF.

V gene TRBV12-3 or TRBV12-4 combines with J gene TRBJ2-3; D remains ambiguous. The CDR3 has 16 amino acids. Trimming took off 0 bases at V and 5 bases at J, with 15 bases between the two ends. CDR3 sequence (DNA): TGTGCCAGCAGTTTAGCATCTTTCTCCTGGCAAGATACGCAGTATTTT. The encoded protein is CASSLASFSWQDTQYF.

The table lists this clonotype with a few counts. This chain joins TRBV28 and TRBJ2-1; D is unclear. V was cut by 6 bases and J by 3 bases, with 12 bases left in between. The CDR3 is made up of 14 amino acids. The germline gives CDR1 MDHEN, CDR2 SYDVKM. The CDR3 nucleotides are TGTGCCAGCAGAGGTAGGCCAGTCTACAATGAGCAGTTCTTC. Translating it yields CASRGRPVYNEQFF.

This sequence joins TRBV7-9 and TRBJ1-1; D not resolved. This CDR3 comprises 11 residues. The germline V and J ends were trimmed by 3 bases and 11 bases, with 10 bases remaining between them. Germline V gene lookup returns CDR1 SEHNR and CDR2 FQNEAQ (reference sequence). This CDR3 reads CASSFLEEAFF. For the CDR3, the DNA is TGTGCCAGCAGCTTTCTAGAAGAGGCTTTCTTT.